These T cell receptor beta chains were read from a single sample in a study of response to subunit inactivated influenza vaccine. TCRdb independently ran MiXCR on the RT-PCR reads; one entry per CDR3 protein. This table has more than 500,000 distinct CDR3 sequences, approximately 11% appearing once. The sample was also reused in another study, on T cells expressing NK-cell markers.

The source material was PBMCs from blood, sampled on the day of vaccination. The receptor source for this set is a man aged 50 to 59 who received an inactivated influenza vaccine. CDR3s include the opening cysteine and the closing phenylalanine or tryptophan. The D gene is left open where the match is weak. The size of a clone is reported for some rows only, either as once, few or many, or as a class for expanded clones.

size	J	D	V	CDR3	DNA
-	TRBJ2-5	TRBD1	TRBV15	CATSSLLGTEQETQYF	TGTGCCACCAGCAGCCTTCTCGGGACAGAACAAGAGACCCAGTACTTC
-	TRBJ2-4	-	TRBV6-2/TRBV6-3	CASSHPTVTAKNIQYF	TGTGCCAGCAGTCACCCGACAGTCACAGCCAAAAACATTCAGTACTTC
few	TRBJ2-3	TRBD2	TRBV5-1	CASSPGTSGSSTDTQYF	TGCGCCAGCAGCCCGGGGACTAGCGGGAGTAGCACAGATACGCAGTATTTT
-	TRBJ2-1	-	TRBV11-2	CASSLIAYNEQFF	TGTGCCAGCAGCTTAATAGCGTACAATGAGCAGTTCTTC
many	TRBJ2-7	-	TRBV12-3/TRBV12-4	CASSLVTGSEQYF	TGTGCCAGCAGTTTAGTTACAGGATCCGAGCAGTACTTC
few	TRBJ1-1	TRBD1	TRBV18	CASSPMGQPNTEAFF	TGTGCCAGCTCACCAATGGGACAGCCGAACACTGAAGCTTTCTTT
-	TRBJ1-3	-	TRBV6-6	CASREPGNTIYF	TGTGCCAGCAGGGAGCCTGGAAACACCATATATTTT
few	TRBJ2-7	-	TRBV30	CAWSVSGAGYEQYF	TGTGCCTGGAGTGTATCGGGGGCTGGGTACGAGCAGTACTTC
many	TRBJ2-1	-	TRBV12-3/TRBV12-4	CASSIGYRTDNEQFF	TGTGCCAGCAGCATAGGATATCGGACGGACAATGAGCAGTTCTTC
many	TRBJ1-5	-	TRBV5-1	CASSLEGGLGQPQHF	TGCGCCAGCAGCTTGGAGGGGGGGCTGGGTCAGCCCCAGCATTTT
few	TRBJ1-2	TRBD1	TRBV10-3	CAISEYWGSIGTENLMDYGYTF	TGTGCCATCAGTGAGTATTGGGGCTCCATCGGGACAGAAAACCTCATGGACTATGGCTACACCTTC
-	TRBJ2-1	-	TRBV12-3/TRBV12-4	CASSLRLRKSSYNEQFF	TGTGCCAGCAGTTTAAGACTACGGAAGAGCTCCTACAATGAGCAGTTCTTC
few	TRBJ2-2	-	TRBV5-1	CASRGDNTGELFF	TGCGCCAGCAGGGGAGACAACACCGGGGAGCTGTTTTTT
many	TRBJ2-1	-	TRBV4-1	CASSQDRVIAQFF	TGCGCCAGCAGCCAAGATCGGGTAATTGCGCAGTTCTTC
-	TRBJ2-5	-	TRBV7-9	CASSLGNNGETQYF	TGTGCCAGCAGCTTAGGAAACAACGGGGAGACCCAGTACTTC